The 20 T cell receptor beta chains below come from one sample, sequenced in a study of blood T cell repertoires in COVID-19. Libraries were prepared by immunoSEQ multiplex PCR; TCRdb keeps only in-frame clonotypes and omits some of them. The table includes about 360,000 clones, around 87% detected once. The sequencing input was PBMCs or T cells enriched from blood (not recorded which). The receptors shown here come from a young man who had recovered from COVID-19.

This clone showed up just once. The chain recombines TRBV18 with TRBJ2-3; 7 bases match TRBD2. The CDR3 is 14 residues long. Germline CDR1 KGHSH, CDR2 LQKENI. J lost 7 bases, V lost 3 bases, and 7 bases had no gene match. In DNA, the CDR3 is TGTGCCAGCTCACCTAGCGGGTCCGGGCATACGCAGTATTTT. Amino acids: CASSPSGSGHTQYF. The full variable domain, rest sourced from reference TRBV18 and TRBJ2-3, is NAGVMQNPRHLVRRRGQEARLRCSPMKGHSHVYWYRQLPEEGLKFMVYLQKENIIDESGMPKERFSAEFPKEGPSILRIQQVVRGDSAAYFCASSPSGSGHTQYFGPGTRLTVL.

The V and J genes are TRBV3-1 (or the pseudogene TRBV3-2) and TRBJ1-5; D unclear. The CDR3 runs to 13 residues. Germline loops: CDR1 LGHDT, CDR2 YNNKEL (reference sequence). V dropped 2 bases and J dropped 5 bases, with 7 bases sitting between them. For the CDR3, the DNA is TGTGCCAGCAGCCAACAGAATTATCAGCCCCAGCATTTT. It specifies CASSQQNYQPQHF.

This chain uses TRBV7-9 with TRBJ2-3, with 10 bases that match TRBD1. J was trimmed by 6 bases and V by 5 bases; bases with no gene match: 11. Looked up from germline, CDR1 is SEHNR and CDR2 is FQNEAQ (reference sequence). This CDR3 has 16 amino acids. For the CDR3, the DNA is TGTGCCAGCAGCCTAGGCGACAGGGGGCGACTGGATACGCAGTATTTT. Amino acid sequence: CASSLGDRGRLDTQYF.

V and J are TRBV7-9 and TRBJ2-7; D is undetermined. The V and J ends lost 4 bases and 6 bases respectively, with 10 bases between them. The CDR3 sequence is 12 residues long. The germline V gene has CDR1 SEHNR and CDR2 FQNEAQ (reference sequence). The CDR3 DNA follows: TGTGCCAGCAGCTCTCCCCCGGGCGAGCAGTACTTC. This gives the protein CASSSPPGEQYF.

The chain joins TRBV5-6 to TRBJ1-3; no clear D. Trimming took off 3 bases at V and 2 bases at J, with 6 bases between the two ends. Germline CDR1 SGHDT, CDR2 YYEEEE. This CDR3 has 13 amino acids. CDR3 sequence (DNA): TGTGCCAGCAGCTGGGAGGCTGGAAACACCATATATTTT. It yields the protein CASSWEAGNTIYF.

With respect to this clone: One end of the junction is discordant with germline, which a read error may explain. The rearrangement uses TRBV6-1 and TRBJ2-1; 13 nucleotides agree with TRBD2. The CDR3 contains 17 residues. Germline V lookup: CDR1 MNHNS, CDR2 SASEGT. The CDR3 sequence: CASSAGPGLAGLMERFF. The CDR3 DNA follows: TGTGCCAGCAGTGCAGGACCGGGACTAGCGGGGTTAATGGAGCGGTTCTTC.

The chain has TRBV9 and TRBJ2-4, with D maybe TRBD1 (5 bases). CDR1 is SGDLS and CDR2 is YYNGEE in the germline V gene. V was shortened by 0 bases and J by 6 bases, with 10 bases between the two germline ends. This CDR3 is built from 14 residues. CDR3 bases: TGTGCCAGCAGCGTAGCCAGGGATAGAAACATTCAGTACTTC. Protein sequence: CASSVARDRNIQYF.

DNA for the CDR3: TGTGCCAGCAGCCAAGAGCTTTCAGTTAATCAGCCCCAGCATTTT. It specifies CASSQELSVNQPQHF. The V call is TRBV4-2, the J call TRBJ1-5; no clear D. V lost 0 bases and J 4 bases, leaving 10 bases between the germline ends. Germline CDR1 reads LGHNA; CDR2 reads YNFKEQ. The CDR3 sequence is 15 residues long.

The J gene is TRBJ1-2, the V gene TRBV7-8, with D perhaps matching TRBD1 (5 bases). The CDR3 loop spans 11 amino acids. The germline V and J ends were trimmed by 3 bases and 7 bases, with 6 bases remaining between them. Germline V gives CDR1 SGHVS, CDR2 FQNEAQ. The CDR3 here is CASSFDSGYTF. The CDR3 region has the DNA TGTGCCAGCAGCTTTGACAGTGGCTACACCTTC.

The chain couples TRBV9 to TRBJ2-1, with D perhaps TRBD1 (6 bases). The CDR3 has 13 amino acids. Germline V gene lookup returns CDR1 SGDLS and CDR2 YYNGEE. Trimming took 3 bases from V and 13 from J, leaving 17 bases between them. CDR3 sequence: CASSAGDREKQFF. CDR3 DNA sequence: TGTGCCAGCAGCGCAGGGGACCGCGAAAAACAGTTCTTC.

The chain recombines TRBV5-1 with TRBJ2-1, with 10 bases that match TRBD2. The length of the CDR3 is 15 residues. Germline loops: CDR1 SGHRS, CDR2 YFSETQ. V shed 5 bases, J shed 7 bases, and the junction held 9 bases outside the gene matches. CDR3 loop: CASRPGTSDENEQFF. CDR3 DNA: TGCGCCAGCAGGCCCGGGACTAGCGATGAGAATGAGCAGTTCTTC.

The genes are TRBV5-1 and TRBJ2-7; 7 nucleotides align to TRBD1. V shed 0 bases, J shed 2 bases, and the junction held 2 bases outside the gene matches. The CDR3 contains 14 residues. CDR1 SGHRS and CDR2 YFSETQ come from the germline V gene. The CDR3 DNA reads as TGCGCCAGCAGCTTGGAACAGGGGCCCTACGAGCAGTACTTC. Its translation: CASSLEQGPYEQYF.

The gene calls are TRBV10-1 and TRBJ2-7; a weak D match, TRBD1 (6 bases). CDR1 and CDR2 from the germline V gene are WNHNN and SYGVQD (reference sequence). The length of the CDR3 is 14 residues. The V gene lost 5 bases and the J gene lost 5 bases, with 16 bases spanning the gap. The CDR3 spells CASSSGQTTDEQYF. In DNA, the CDR3 is TGCGCCAGCAGTTCCGGACAGACCACCGACGAGCAGTACTTC.

This rearrangement joins TRBV7-2 to TRBJ2-2; D is unresolved. The CDR3 covers 12 residues. V dropped 5 bases and J dropped 9 bases, with 10 bases sitting between them. CDR1 and CDR2 (germline): SGHTA, FQGNSA. This CDR3 reads CASSPVYRELFF. CDR3 bases: TGTGCCAGCAGCCCGGTGTACCGGGAGCTGTTTTTT.

The chain is built from TRBV27 and TRBJ1-1; 8 bases fit TRBD1. Germline CDR1 reads MNHEY; CDR2 reads SMNVEV (reference sequence). V was pared by 4 bases and J by 5 bases, with 9 bases of the junction left unmatched. The CDR3 sequence is 15 residues long. The CDR3 nucleotides read TGTGCCAGCAGTTATCATGACAGGGGAAGAACTGAAGCTTTCTTT. This translates into CASSYHDRGRTEAFF.

The chain couples TRBV5-1 to TRBJ2-2, with 13 positions matching TRBD2. The CDR3 is 17 amino acids. The junction had 3 bases not matched to a gene; V was cut back by 1 base and J by 3 bases. CDR1 SGHRS and CDR2 YFSETQ come from the germline V gene. CDR3 in amino acids: CASSLRLAGGHTGELFF. The CDR3 nucleotides read TGCGCCAGCAGCTTGAGACTAGCGGGGGGCCACACCGGGGAGCTGTTTTTT.

The chain uses TRBV6-4 and TRBJ1-2; possible D gene TRBD1, 6 bases. The germline CDR1 and CDR2 sequences are MRHNA and SNTAGT. The CDR3 length is 14 residues. V was clipped by 5 bases and J by 5 bases, with 15 bases between them. The CDR3 here is CASSTTGSSYGYTF. The CDR3 nucleotides read TGTGCCAGCAGTACCACAGGGTCCTCTTATGGCTACACCTTC.

The chain is built from TRBV18 and TRBJ1-2; 7 nucleotides line up with TRBD1. J lost 3 bases, V lost 5 bases, and 3 bases had no gene match. The CDR3 covers 13 residues. Germline lookup yields CDR1 KGHSH and CDR2 LQKENI. The CDR3 is CASSFDRDYGYTF. CDR3 in DNA: TGTGCCAGCTCATTTGACAGGGACTATGGCTACACCTTC.

The chain recombines TRBV5-6 with TRBJ2-1, with TRBD1 matching over 7 bases. The CDR3 extends over 15 amino acids. Looked up from germline, CDR1 is SGHDT and CDR2 is YYEEEE. Unmatched junction bases numbered 5, after V lost 1 base and J lost 4 bases. CDR3 nucleotide sequence: TGTGCCAGCAGCTTGATTCGACAGGGTTACAATGAGCAGTTCTTC. The encoded protein is CASSLIRQGYNEQFF.

Only one count was recorded for this clone. The rearrangement uses TRBV3-1 (or the pseudogene TRBV3-2) and TRBJ2-3; D is perhaps TRBD2 (5 bases). This CDR3 has 19 residues. The germline V and J ends were trimmed by 0 bases and 4 bases, with 23 bases remaining between them. CDR1 LGHDT and CDR2 YNNKEL come from the germline V gene (reference sequence). Written as DNA, the CDR3 is TGTGCCAGCAGCCAAGACTCATCCGGGGTTAAGTTTATGGCAGATACGCAGTATTTT. Protein product: CASSQDSSGVKFMADTQYF.